The entry that follows covers one T cell receptor beta chain sequence. After removal of 5 bases from V and 0 bases from J, the junction contained 5 bases not matched to a gene. The CDR3 is 15 residues long. The germline V gene encodes CDR1 ENHRY and CDR2 SYGVKD. The data originate from a study of shared clonotypes between healthy human individuals. DNA at 150 to 250 ng, about 30,000 T cell genomes, went into sorted-subset replicate PCRs. Some clones are missing from TCRdb's copy, which holds only in-frame ones; the method was immunoSEQ multiplex PCR. Of 2 million to 2.5 million clones in the sample, 90% to 95% are singletons; the top ten hold about 0.37%.

The J gene is TRBJ2-5, the V gene TRBV10-3; 8 bases agree with TRBD2. The receptor's source is a young man in good health. Some clones in this sample may be carry-over from other donors' samples. Source material: naive CD4+ T cells from PBMCs. Subset in this sample: CD45RA+ positively selected. The CDR3 loop reads CAISKREPNQETQYF. In DNA, the CDR3 is TGTGCCATCAGTAAGCGGGAGCCAAACCAAGAGACCCAGTACTTC.